This is a list of T cell receptor beta chains from one sample in a study of T cells in Graves' hyperthyroidism and ophthalmopathy. TCRdb reprocessed the multiplex PCR reads with MiXCR, giving one entry per CDR3 protein. The sample records hundreds of thousands of distinct CDR3 sequences, just under 45% being singletons. The sample consisted of peripheral blood or thyroid tissue (not recorded which). The receptors here all came from an adult man with Graves' disease, either hyperthyroidism or ophthalmopathy (not recorded which). Both conserved end residues are part of each CDR3. A D gene is named only where the DNA matches it firmly. Size values are once, few and many counts, or a class for expanded clones, and some rows have none.

j_call clone_size v_call d_call cdr3_nt cdr3_aa
TRBJ2-5 - TRBV29-1 - TGCAGCGCCACGGTGGGGGGGCCGGACCGGGCCGAGACCCAGTACTTC CSATVGGPDRAETQYF
TRBJ1-2 few TRBV7-9 - TGTGCCAGCAGCTTAGGACAGGCGGGAACCTATGGCTACACCTTC CASSLGQAGTYGYTF
TRBJ1-1 - TRBV20-1 - TGCAGTGCCAGCGACAGCGTAGGGCGGGGGAACACTGAAGCTTTCTTT CSASDSVGRGNTEAFF
TRBJ1-2 - TRBV28 - TGTGTACACTCCAACCGTAACTATGGCTACACCTTC CVHSNRNYGYTF
TRBJ2-6 - TRBV2 - TGTGCCAGCAGAGGTTTCGGGGCTAACGTCCTGACTTTC CASRGFGANVLTF
TRBJ1-2 once TRBV29-1 TRBD1 TGCAGTGAGGGACAGGCCGACACCTTC CSEGQADTF
TRBJ1-2 many TRBV10-3 TRBD1 TGTGCCATCAGTGTGGGACAGAACTATGGCTACACCTTC CAISVGQNYGYTF
TRBJ2-7 once TRBV15 - TGTGCCACCAGCAGAGATCCGACTCACAGGGCGCAGTACTTC CATSRDPTHRAQYF
TRBJ1-1 many TRBV25-1 - TGTGCCAGCAGTGAATACGAACCAGGCAGGAACACTGAAGCTTTCTTT CASSEYEPGRNTEAFF
TRBJ2-7 few TRBV6-5 TRBD1 TGTGCCAGCAGTTCAAACCAGGGACAGGATCCTTACGAGCAGTACTTC CASSSNQGQDPYEQYF
TRBJ2-1 - TRBV15 TRBD2 TGTGCCACCAGCCTATTCAGCGGGAGGGCCTCGGTTGAGCAGTTCTTC CATSLFSGRASVEQFF
TRBJ2-7 - TRBV20-1 TRBD2 TGCAGTGCTATGCTAGCGGGAGCCTACGAGCAGTACTTC CSAMLAGAYEQYF
TRBJ1-3 - TRBV20-1 TRBD1 TGCAGTGCTAGGGCCGGGACAGGGGGCGCGGACACCATATATTTT CSARAGTGGADTIYF
TRBJ1-5 - TRBV5-1 - TGCGCCAGCAGCTTGGCTTGGGGAACTCAGCCCCAGCATTTT CASSLAWGTQPQHF
TRBJ1-6 - TRBV12-3/TRBV12-4 TRBD1 TGTGCCAGCATTCAATCGGGACAGGGGGTCGGTTCACCCCTCCACTTT CASIQSGQGVGSPLHF
TRBJ1-1 - TRBV10-3 - TGTGCCAGCAGAACCCCAGGGATCGGCGAAGCTTTCTTT CASRTPGIGEAFF
TRBJ1-2 - TRBV12-3/TRBV12-4 TRBD1 TGTGCCAGCAGTTTCGGGACAGGGGGCCTTGGCTACACCTTC CASSFGTGGLGYTF
TRBJ2-7 - TRBV15 TRBD1 TGTGCCACCAGCAGACCGCGGGACAGGGGGGACTACGAGCAGTACTTC CATSRPRDRGDYEQYF
TRBJ2-7 - TRBV24-1 - TGTGCCACCAGCGCAGGAGCGGCCTCCTACGAGCAGTACTTC CATSAGAASYEQYF
TRBJ1-3 - TRBV2 - TGTGCCAGGGACAGCCTTTTCTCTGGAAACACCATATATTTT CARDSLFSGNTIYF
TRBJ1-6 - TRBV25-1 - TGTGCCAGCAGCTTGGTCTCGGGCCCGGGGCTTAATTCACCCCTCCACTTT CASSLVSGPGLNSPLHF
TRBJ1-4 - TRBV20-1 - TGCGGTGCTAGAGTAGGGGGAAATAATGAAAAACTGTTTTTT CGARVGGNNEKLFF
TRBJ1-1 many TRBV5-4 - TGTGCCAGCAGCTTGCCAGGGGACACTGAAGCTTTCTTT CASSLPGDTEAFF
TRBJ1-3 many TRBV6-6 - TGTGCCAGCAGTGGACAGCGCTCTGGAAACACCATATATTTT CASSGQRSGNTIYF
TRBJ1-6 many TRBV11-3 TRBD1 TGTGCCAGCAGTTTGGGGACAGCGTCTTCACCCCTCCACTTT CASSLGTASSPLHF
TRBJ2-7 - TRBV29-1 - TGCAGCGTTGAAGATCGCCGGGGCAACTACGAGCAGTACTTC CSVEDRRGNYEQYF
TRBJ1-6 - TRBV7-9 TRBD1 TGTGCCAGCAGTTACCAAGGGGGCTCGATGAATTCACCCCTCCACTTT CASSYQGGSMNSPLHF
TRBJ2-2 - TRBV29-1 TRBD1 TGCAGCGCGATCGATCCGGGACAGGGAACCGGGGAGCTGTTTTTT CSAIDPGQGTGELFF
TRBJ1-3 - TRBV11-2 - TGTGCCAGCAGCTTATCGGAATACTCTGGAAACACCATATATTTT CASSLSEYSGNTIYF
TRBJ1-6 few TRBV7-9 - TGTGCCAGCAGCGCCCTACCCGGGACGGGTAATTCACCCCTCCACTTT CASSALPGTGNSPLHF
TRBJ1-2 - TRBV10-3 - TGTGCCAGCAGGGCGGCCGGCGGCTACACCTTC CASRAAGGYTF
TRBJ2-2 few TRBV20-1 - TGCAGTTCAGGGATTGGAGGGGAGCTGTTTTTT CSSGIGGELFF
TRBJ1-1 once TRBV20-1 TRBD1 TGCAGTGCTAGACCTATTACAGGGGGCACTGAAGCTTTCTTT CSARPITGGTEAFF
TRBJ2-6 - TRBV10-3 - TGTGCCATCAGTGTCGGCCCTGGGGCCAACGTCCTGACTTTC CAISVGPGANVLTF
TRBJ1-2 - TRBV7-9 TRBD1 TGTGCCAGCAGCTTAGTTCGACAGGGGTCGGGTGGCTACACCTTC CASSLVRQGSGGYTF
TRBJ1-1 many TRBV2 - TGTGCCAGCAGAGGGGCAGCTGAAGCTTTCTTT CASRGAAEAFF
TRBJ1-2 few TRBV25-1 - TGTGCCAGCAGTTATGAGATGGGGAATGGCTACACCTTC CASSYEMGNGYTF
TRBJ1-6 few TRBV7-8 - TGTGCCTGGAGTGGCCCGGACGTGACAACTTCACCCCTCCACTTT CAWSGPDVTTSPLHF
TRBJ1-1 - TRBV10-3 - TGTGCCAGCAGCCCGACCGGGACTCCGAACACTGAAGCTTTCTTT CASSPTGTPNTEAFF
TRBJ1-5 - TRBV7-8 - TGTGCCAGCAGCTCAGGACCCGTCCAGCCCCAGCATTTT CASSSGPVQPQHF
TRBJ1-1 once TRBV24-1 - TGTGCTAGAGATCTGACGATCGGGCTCACTGAAGCTTTCTTT CARDLTIGLTEAFF
TRBJ1-5 - TRBV7-9 - TGCGCCAGCAGCCAAGATCAAGTGAGCAATCAGCCCCAGCATTTT CASSQDQVSNQPQHF
TRBJ2-5 many TRBV29-1 - TGCAGCGTTGATGGGCGGGTTCAAGAGACCCAGTACTTC CSVDGRVQETQYF
TRBJ2-7 - TRBV19 - TGTGCCACAGCCGACGGGAGCTCCTACGAGCAGTACTTC CATADGSSYEQYF
TRBJ1-1 few TRBV2 - TGTGCCAGCAGTGAAGCCGCCCAAGGGAGGACTGAAGCTTTCTTT CASSEAAQGRTEAFF
TRBJ2-6 many TRBV7-8 - TGTGCCAGCAGCTTAACTGGACACTTCTCTGGGGCCAACGTCCTGACTTTC CASSLTGHFSGANVLTF
TRBJ2-7 few TRBV20-1 TRBD1 TGCAGTGCTAACGCCGGGACAGGGGGCTCCTACGAGCAGTACTTC CSANAGTGGSYEQYF
TRBJ2-7 - TRBV6-5 - TGTGCCAGCAGTTACGAGCTCGGAGCTCCCTACGAGCAGTACTTC CASSYELGAPYEQYF
TRBJ1-6 - TRBV19 - TGTGCCAGTAGTCCACGGGCGGGGTCAGATTCACCCCTCCACTTT CASSPRAGSDSPLHF
TRBJ1-2 many TRBV2 - TGTGCCAGCAGTGAAGGGGGTGTCCATGGCTACACCTTC CASSEGGVHGYTF
TRBJ2-7 - TRBV20-1 TRBD2 TGCAGTGCTAGATCGGCTAGCGGATTCTACGAGCAGTACTTC CSARSASGFYEQYF
TRBJ1-2 many TRBV29-1 - TGCAGCGTTGCAAAGGGTGAGGGGTTTGATGGCTACACCTTC CSVAKGEGFDGYTF
TRBJ2-5 - TRBV2 - TGTGCCACCAGTGATCCGGACTTC CATSDPDF
TRBJ2-7 - TRBV9 - TGTGCCAGCAGCCAACGAACAGGAAAACCCTACGAGCAGTACTTC CASSQRTGKPYEQYF
TRBJ2-7 - TRBV28 TRBD1 TGTGCCAGCAGCGATTCCAGGGGGCTAATTTACGAGCAGTACTTC CASSDSRGLIYEQYF